These 4 T cell receptor beta chains came from one sample sequenced in a study of T-cell reconstitution after alpha-beta-depleted transplantation in children. Researchers prepared the TCRbeta library using unique molecular identifiers, the study reports. TCRdb redid the calling of the PCR reads with MiXCR, one entry per CDR3 protein. This sample has about 600,000 distinct CDR3 sequences, with 10% to 15% found just once. The sequenced sample was PBMCs, mostly from graft donor cells, obtained 360 days after TCRalphabeta/CD19-depleted stem cell transplant. The receptors originated from a male patient younger than 18 who had a stem cell transplant for acute myeloid leukemia, so the T cells may come from the graft donor.

The rearrangement links TRBV15 to TRBJ1-5; TRBD1 is a possible D gene (5 bases). With 0 bases removed from V and 3 bases from J, the gap between germline ends came to 9 bases. The CDR3 extends over 15 amino acids. Germline V gene data show CDR1 as LNHNV and CDR2 as YYDKDF (reference sequence). Written as DNA, the CDR3 is TGTGCCACCAGCAGAGATGGCAGGGTCAATCAGCCCCAGCATTTT. It translates to CATSRDGRVNQPQHF.

The table lists this clonotype with a few counts. J is TRBJ2-1 and V is TRBV20-1; D might be TRBD1 (5 bases). This CDR3 has 15 residues. The V end was cut by 4 bases, the J end by 8 bases, with 21 bases between. Germline loops: CDR1 DFQATT, CDR2 SNEGSKA (reference sequence). The CDR3 coding sequence is TGCAGTGCTACCAGAGACAGACCGGCCGGCGATGAGCAGTTCTTC. Protein product: CSATRDRPAGDEQFF.

This clonotype was counted a few times. The chain couples TRBV9 to TRBJ2-7; 7 nucleotides agree with TRBD1. Trimming at V came to 0 bases and at J to 4 bases, leaving 4 bases not matched to a gene. The germline gives CDR1 SGDLS, CDR2 YYNGEE. The CDR3 contains 14 residues. The CDR3 bases are TGTGCCAGCAGCGTAGGTGTACAGGGGTACGAGCAGTACTTC. Encoded protein: CASSVGVQGYEQYF.

This clonotype has just a few counts. The CDR3 DNA is TGTGCCAGCAGTTTATGGAATTTAGCGATCGCGAACACCGGGGAGCTGTTTTTT. Protein: CASSLWNLAIANTGELFF. This chain uses TRBV28 with TRBJ2-2; TRBD2 might be the D (5 bases). Trimming pared 0 bases from V and 0 bases from J, leaving 14 bases between. The germline gives CDR1 MDHEN, CDR2 SYDVKM. This CDR3 has 18 amino acids.